In terms of frequency, the clone carrying this TCR beta chain is medium-sized (0.01 to 0.1%). Its antigen remains unidentified. These data come from a study of CXCR3-negative and CXCR3-positive naive CD8 T cells. Germline V CDR1 and CDR2: SEHNR, FQNEAQ (reference sequence). The CDR3 totals 17 residues. The method, 5' RACE with UMI labels, was used to prepare the TRB cDNA libraries. TCRdb reprocessed the 5' RACE reads and stores each CDR3 protein as one record, lacking DNA. The table counts over 5,500 distinct CDR3 sequences; more than 1% lies in the top ten. Broader study findings: Against CXCR3-negative naive cells, CXCR3-positive naive cells showed more hydrophobic TRB CDR3s.

This TCR derives from a human donor in good health. Some clones in this sample may be carry-over from other donors' samples. The chain carries TRBV7-9 and TRBJ2-1; TCRdb names TRBD1, which stays unverified in the absence of DNA. The sequencing sample was made of naive CXCR3+ CD8+ T cells from blood. As for subset: CD45RO-CCR7+CD27+CD95- naive CD8+ T cells expressing CXCR3 (TNR3+). The CDR3 here is CASSLLSGHLTYNEQFF.